This T cell receptor (beta chain) stems from a study of blood T cell repertoires in COVID-19. Study-wide background: Both acute and convalescent COVID-19 samples were obtained from the United States, Italy and Spain. Sources were T cells, B-cell-depleted T cells, or PBMCs; the material itself was cDNA or gDNA.

In the authors' methods: Counts of nucleated cells, estimated from reference gene primer amplification, were obtained. Generated by immunoSEQ multiplex PCR, the TCRdb table keeps only in-frame clones and is missing some. For V, J and clone size, that table is used; D and trimming come from the DNA. The sample includes roughly 240,000 clones, about 89% of them seen just once. CDR3 length equals 18 residues. V was trimmed by 2 bases and J by 9 bases, leaving 24 bases between them. This clone was counted only a few times. This sequence originates from a woman in her fifties or sixties who had recovered from COVID-19. Material for sequencing was peripheral blood. J is TRBJ1-6 and V is TRBV5-3, with a tentative D call TRBD1 (6 bases). TRBV5-3 is given ORF status, its function remaining uncertain. CDR3 nucleotide sequence: TGTGCCAGAAGCTTCGTCAGGGGTGACACTGTGCGTATTTCACCCCTCCACTTT. It codes for CARSFVRGDTVRISPLHF.